The sequence of this TCR beta chain was determined in a study of cytomegalovirus exposure and HLA in healthy donors. V was trimmed by 2 bases and J by 2 bases, leaving 9 bases between them. The CDR3 spans 14 residues. Germline CDR1 and CDR2: MDHEN and SYDVKM. Libraries were prepared by immunoSEQ multiplex PCR; TCRdb keeps only in-frame clonotypes and omits some of them. The sample shows roughly 110,000 clones, about 85% of them seen only once. Study results and limitations: A list of approximately 160 TCR beta chains associated with cytomegalovirus was given.

With regard to this clone: Its antigen is currently unknown.

This chain connects TRBV28 to TRBJ1-2, with a weak D call TRBD1 (6 bases). The source material was PBMCs. This TCR derives from a woman aged 18-35 years in good health and CMV-seropositive. CDR3 bases: TGTGCCAGCAGTTTACCAGGGGACAACTATGGCTACACCTTC. Protein: CASSLPGDNYGYTF.